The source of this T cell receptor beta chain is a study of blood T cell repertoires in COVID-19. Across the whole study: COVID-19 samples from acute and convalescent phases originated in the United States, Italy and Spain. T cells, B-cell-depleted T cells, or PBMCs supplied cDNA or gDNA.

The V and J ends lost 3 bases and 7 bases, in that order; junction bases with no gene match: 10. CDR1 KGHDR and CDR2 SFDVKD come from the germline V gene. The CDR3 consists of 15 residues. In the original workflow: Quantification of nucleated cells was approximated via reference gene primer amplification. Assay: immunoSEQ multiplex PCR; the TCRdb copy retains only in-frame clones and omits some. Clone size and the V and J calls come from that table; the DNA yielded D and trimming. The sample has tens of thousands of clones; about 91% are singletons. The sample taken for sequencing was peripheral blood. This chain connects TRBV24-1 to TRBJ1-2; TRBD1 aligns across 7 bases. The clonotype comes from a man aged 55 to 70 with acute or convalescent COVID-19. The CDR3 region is CATSDRTGAVSGYTF. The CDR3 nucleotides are TGTGCCACCAGTGATCGGACAGGAGCGGTATCTGGCTACACCTTC.